These 23 T cell receptor beta chains share one sample of origin, sequenced in a study of shared clonotypes between healthy human individuals. Here immunoSEQ multiplex PCR was the method, and the copy in TCRdb shows in-frame clones only, minus some. The table includes roughly 490,000 clones, 75% to 85% detected once. The sample consisted of PBMCs. Every receptor here comes from a woman aged 40 to 49 in good health. Some clones in this sample may be carry-over from other donors' samples.

A word on this clone: No conserved phenylalanine or tryptophan ends this CDR3, so it is likely a read error. The rearrangement joins TRBV29-1 to TRBJ2-3; no clear D. V was clipped by 0 bases and J by 6 bases, with 13 bases between them. CDR3 size: 14 residues. CDR1 is SQVTM and CDR2 is ANQGSEA in the germline V gene. CDR3 sequence (DNA): TGCAGCGTTGAAGATACGTTATGGTTTGATACGCAGTATCTT. Residues: CSVEDTLWFDTQYL.

In the case of this clone: The conserved phenylalanine or tryptophan normally closing the CDR3 is absent here, so this likely arose from a read error. The chain has TRBV15 and TRBJ1-1, with unresolved D. The CDR3 is 14 amino acids. V gave up 0 bases and J gave up 4 bases, with 9 bases separating them. The germline V gene has CDR1 LNHNV and CDR2 YYDKDF (reference sequence). CDR3 sequence: CATSRDRESTEAFL. DNA of the CDR3: TGTGCCACCAGCAGAGATAGGGAGAGCACTGAAGCTTTCCTT.

The rearrangement joins TRBV7-9 to TRBJ1-5, with D possibly TRBD1 on 6 matching bases. Deletions cut 8 bases from V and 4 bases from J, with 12 bases between. The germline gives CDR1 SEHNR, CDR2 FQNEAQ (reference sequence). The CDR3 covers 13 residues. CDR3 protein: CASVGGSNQPQHF. DNA of the CDR3: TGTGCCAGCGTAGGGGGGTCTAATCAGCCCCAGCATTTT.

This chain joins TRBV4-3 and TRBJ1-1, with unresolved D. Germline CDR1 LGHNA, CDR2 YSLEER. The V gene lost 4 bases and the J gene lost 4 bases, with 13 bases spanning the gap. The CDR3 is 14 amino acids. The DNA of the CDR3 is TGCGCCAGCAGCCTAGGACTTTTTAGCACTGAAGCTTTCTTT. Its protein product is CASSLGLFSTEAFF.

The J gene is TRBJ1-4, the V gene TRBV9, with TRBD1 matching over 7 bases. This CDR3 is built from 15 residues. CDR1 SGDLS and CDR2 YYNGEE come from the germline V gene. Unmatched junction bases numbered 8, after V lost 4 bases and J lost 5 bases. The CDR3 region has the DNA TGTGCCAGCAGCCCAGGACAGGCTCCCAATGAAAAACTGTTTTTT. Protein sequence: CASSPGQAPNEKLFF.

As for this clone: A far larger clone is off by one base, so a read error is likely. The chain links TRBV30 to TRBJ1-2, with a tentative D call TRBD1 (6 bases). The CDR3 contains 13 residues. Germline V gene lookup returns CDR1 GTSNPN and CDR2 SVGIG (reference sequence). The CDR3 coding sequence is TGTGCCCGGAGGGGGAAGGGAAGGGTTGGCTACACCTTC. Translating gives CARRGKGRVGYTF.

The V call is TRBV6-5, the J call TRBJ1-4, with D possibly being TRBD1 (5 bases). The CDR3 is made up of 14 amino acids. Between the trimmed V and J ends, which lost 8 bases and 7 bases, there was a span of 17 bases. The germline V gene encodes CDR1 MNHEY and CDR2 SVGAGI. Here the CDR3 DNA reads TGTGCCAGCGGCCCGGGGGTAGGAGGTGAAAAACTGTTTTTT. This sequence encodes CASGPGVGGEKLFF.

The chain links TRBV19 to TRBJ2-2; D gene unclear. V lost 4 bases and J 8 bases, leaving 8 bases between the germline ends. The CDR3 consists of 12 residues. Looked up from germline, CDR1 is LNHDA and CDR2 is SQIVND (reference sequence). As DNA, the CDR3 is TGTGCCAGTAGTAGGGATTTAGGGGAGCTGTTTTTT. This codes for CASSRDLGELFF.

This chain joins TRBV28 and TRBJ1-5; the D is unclear. This CDR3 contains 13 residues. Trimming took off 3 bases at V and 5 bases at J, with 8 bases between the two ends. The germline CDR1 and CDR2 sequences are MDHEN and SYDVKM. The CDR3 reads CASSLGWYQPQHF. The CDR3 DNA reads TGTGCCAGCAGTTTGGGGTGGTATCAGCCCCAGCATTTT.

The V gene is TRBV11-2, the J gene TRBJ1-3; TRBD1 matches 8 bases. The J segment lost 4 bases and the V segment lost 5 bases, leaving 7 bases of the junction unmatched. The CDR3 totals 15 residues. Per germline, CDR1 SGHAT and CDR2 FQNNGV. CDR3 in DNA: TGTGCCAGCAGCCGGGACAGGACCTCGGGAAACACCATATATTTT. This gives the protein CASSRDRTSGNTIYF.

The rearrangement joins TRBV2 to TRBJ1-1; D call uncertain. The germline gives CDR1 SNHLY, CDR2 FYNNEI. V shed 8 bases and J shed 3 bases, with 16 bases lying between them. The CDR3 totals 14 residues. The CDR3 DNA sequence: TGTGCCAGCCGGACTATGGGGATGTACACTGAAGCTTTCTTT. It codes for CASRTMGMYTEAFF.

Comments on this clone: Given the absence of the conserved phenylalanine or tryptophan at the CDR3 end, a read error is likely. The V gene is TRBV30, the J gene TRBJ1-2; D perhaps matches TRBD1 (5 bases). The CDR3 sequence is 14 residues long. Trimming cost V 1 base and J 4 bases, with 13 bases left between them. In germline, CDR1 is GTSNPN, CDR2 SVGIG (reference sequence). The CDR3 DNA is TGTGCCTGGAGTGACTTGGGGCAGGCCTATGGCTACACCCTC. It is translated as CAWSDLGQAYGYTL.

CDR3 sequence: CASSPGTLYTDTQYF. The CDR3 region has the DNA TGTGCCAGCAGCCCTGGGACATTATACACAGATACGCAGTATTTT. The V call is TRBV7-9, the J call TRBJ2-3; possible D gene TRBD1, 6 bases. V dropped 5 bases and J dropped 2 bases, with 14 bases sitting between them. The CDR3 runs 15 residues. Looked up from germline, CDR1 is SEHNR and CDR2 is FQNEAQ (reference sequence).

As concerns this clone: Other DNA variants within this sample encode the same CDR3. The rearrangement uses TRBV7-9 and TRBJ1-3, with a tentative D call TRBD1 (6 bases). The germline V gene has CDR1 SEHNR and CDR2 FQNEAQ (reference sequence). This CDR3 spans 14 amino acids. Trimming left V 2 bases short and J 2 bases short, with 7 bases between. CDR3 sequence: CASSLNRAGNTIYF. CDR3 DNA sequence: TGTGCCAGCAGCTTAAACAGGGCTGGAAACACCATATATTTT.

As regards this clone: The sample has other DNA sequences that encode this CDR3 too. The CDR3 loop is CSVESVNTGELFF. CDR3 sequence (DNA): TGCAGCGTTGAGTCAGTAAACACCGGGGAGCTGTTTTTT. The chain carries TRBV29-1 and TRBJ2-2; D call uncertain. CDR1 and CDR2 from the germline V gene are SQVTM and ANQGSEA. This CDR3 spans 13 amino acids. V lost 3 bases and J 2 bases, leaving 7 bases between the germline ends.

About this clone: The sample holds other DNA sequences that translate to the same CDR3. The rearrangement links TRBV18 to TRBJ2-3; D is ambiguous. CDR3 length: 12 amino acids. V dropped 3 bases and J dropped 2 bases, with 3 bases sitting between them. CDR1 is KGHSH, CDR2 LQKENI, per germline. The CDR3 DNA follows: TGTGCCAGCTCACCTCCCACAGATACGCAGTATTTT. Its protein product is CASSPPTDTQYF. Full variable domain (missing parts from reference TRBV18 and TRBJ2-3): NAGVMQNPRHLVRRRGQEARLRCSPMKGHSHVYWYRQLPEEGLKFMVYLQKENIIDESGMPKERFSAEFPKEGPSILRIQQVVRGDSAAYFCASSPPTDTQYFGPGTRLTVL.

The rearrangement links TRBV7-2 to TRBJ2-7; 9 bases fit TRBD2. The CDR3 sequence is 14 residues long. Germline V CDR1 and CDR2: SGHTA, FQGNSA. The V gene end was trimmed by 5 bases and the J gene end by 6 bases; junction bases not matched to a gene: 8. The CDR3 sequence: CASSSYSGRTEQYF. The CDR3 DNA reads as TGTGCCAGCAGCAGTTATAGCGGGAGAACCGAGCAGTACTTC.

This clone appeared once. The gene calls are TRBV28 and TRBJ1-2, with a possible D match to TRBD1 (6 bases). Germline CDR1 reads MDHEN; CDR2 reads SYDVKM. This CDR3 has 13 amino acids. V gave up 9 bases and J gave up 7 bases, with 18 bases separating them. The DNA of the CDR3 is TGTGCCAGTATCGAAACAGGGTCCTCTGGCTACACCTTC. Translation: CASIETGSSGYTF.

In its sample, this clone was seen a few times. The chain has TRBV6-5 and TRBJ2-1; D ambiguous. The CDR3 sequence is 13 residues long. V lost 0 bases and J lost 8, with 8 bases in between. Germline-derived CDR1 and CDR2 are MNHEY and SVGAGI. CDR3 DNA: TGTGCCAGCAGTTACTCGCATCTTGATGAGCAGTTCTTC. Its protein product is CASSYSHLDEQFF.

Comment on this clone: Possible read error: a much larger clone is one base away. The gene calls are TRBV2 and TRBJ2-7; perhaps D is TRBD1 or TRBD2 (5 bases each). CDR3 length: 13 amino acids. Looked up from germline, CDR1 is SNHLY and CDR2 is FYNNEI. The CDR3 reads CASTLGTSYEQHF. CDR3 sequence (DNA): TGTGCCAGCACCCTGGGGACGAGCTACGAGCAGCACTTC.

This clone came up a few times. The rearrangement uses TRBV5-3 and TRBJ2-7; 7 nucleotides align to TRBD2. TRBV5-3 counts as an open reading frame of uncertain function. CDR3 length: 15 residues. J gave up 8 bases and V 2 bases, and 13 bases lay outside the gene matches. The CDR3 DNA reads as TGTGCCAGAAGCTTAACCCCGAGCGGGACGCGCAAGCAGTACTTC. This sequence encodes CARSLTPSGTRKQYF.

Turning to this clone: The junction departs from the called germline gene at one end, perhaps through a read error. This chain joins TRBV4-2 and TRBJ2-1; 7 bases map to TRBD2. This CDR3 is 12 amino acids long. The germline gives CDR1 LGHNA, CDR2 YNFKEQ. The CDR3, as DNA: TGTGCCAGCAGCCCGCACGGGAGGAGGCTGGTCTTC. It yields the protein CASSPHGRRLVF.

V and J are TRBV27 and TRBJ2-7, with TRBD1 matching over 8 bases. The trim removed 3 bases at V and 2 bases at J, leaving 12 bases unmatched. This CDR3 is built from 17 residues. Germline assignment: CDR1 MNHEY and CDR2 SMNVEV (reference sequence). The DNA for the CDR3 is TGTGCCAGCAGTTTGAGGCCCTTCGGACAGGGCCCCTACGAGCAGTACTTC. It translates to CASSLRPFGQGPYEQYF.